This entry describes one T cell receptor beta chain. This sample also contains other DNA sequences that code for the same CDR3. The data stem from a study of blood T cell repertoires in COVID-19. Study summary: T cells, B-cell-depleted T cells, or PBMCs supplied cDNA or gDNA.

How the authors handled the data: Cell counts per sample came from amplifying reference gene primers. Produced via immunoSEQ multiplex PCR; TCRdb's table is partial and in-frame only. Clonal size and the V and J genes are those of that table, whereas D and trimming came from the DNA. The data contain about 150,000 clones, roughly 80% of them singletons. V lost 5 bases, J lost 2 bases, and 10 bases lay in between. The CDR3 has 13 residues. CDR1 is MDHEN and CDR2 is SYDVKM in the germline V gene. Material: peripheral blood. The chain joins TRBV28 to TRBJ2-7; possibly TRBD1 for D (6 bases). This clonotype originated in a human donor in a cohort sampled during active COVID-19. The CDR3 nucleotides read TGTGCCAGCAGTCAGGGGTCCACCTACGAGCAGTACTTC. It encodes CASSQGSTYEQYF.